Shown below are 21 T cell receptor beta chains from a single sample sequenced in a study of CD8+CD57+ T cells in acquired aplastic anemia. CDR3 and TCR beta VDJ profiling relied on a genomic DNA template. TCRdb analysed the reads with MiXCR anew, one entry per CDR3 protein. Of about 130,000 distinct CDR3 sequences listed, 48% are singletons. The specimen was sorted CD4+, CD8+, or CD8+CD57+ T cells (not recorded which) from PBMCs. These receptors originate from a human donor in good health, serving as a control.

This clonotype has at least ten counts. The chain links TRBV18 to TRBJ2-5; tentatively, D is TRBD2 (5 bases). V dropped 6 bases and J dropped 5 bases, with 16 bases sitting between them. Germline loops: CDR1 KGHSH, CDR2 LQKENI. The CDR3 has 14 amino acids. The CDR3, as DNA: TGTGCCAGCTCCCTAAGTGAGGGTATGGAGACCCAGTACTTC. This sequence encodes CASSLSEGMETQYF.

This clonotype was counted at least ten times. The CDR3: CASSPTRAGGNQPQHF. The CDR3 bases are TGTGCCAGCTCACCCACCCGGGCAGGGGGCAATCAGCCCCAGCATTTT. This chain uses TRBV18 with TRBJ1-5; TRBD1 is a possible D gene (6 bases). CDR3 length equals 16 residues. Trimming left V 3 bases short and J 2 bases short, with 14 bases between. Germline lookup yields CDR1 KGHSH and CDR2 LQKENI.

This clonotype has at least ten counts. V is TRBV27 and J is TRBJ1-5; no definite D call. The CDR3 extends over 15 amino acids. V dropped 3 bases and J dropped 2 bases, with 11 bases sitting between them. Germline V gene lookup returns CDR1 MNHEY and CDR2 SMNVEV (reference sequence). The CDR3 nucleotides are TGTGCCAGCAGTTTGTACCAGCCCCGCAATCAGCCCCAGCATTTT. Its translation is CASSLYQPRNQPQHF.

This chain uses TRBV29-1 with TRBJ1-2; D unresolved. Trimming took off 3 bases at V and 0 bases at J, with 17 bases between the two ends. This CDR3 region has 16 residues. The germline CDR1 and CDR2 sequences are SQVTM and ANQGSEA. CDR3 nucleotide sequence: TGCAGCGTTGATAAGCCCCACGTCAGCACTAACTATGGCTACACCTTC. Amino acid sequence: CSVDKPHVSTNYGYTF.

This clonotype was recorded at least ten times. This chain's CDR3 is CASSLARTGGFYEQYF. The CDR3 DNA sequence: TGTGCCAGCAGCTTAGCCAGGACAGGGGGTTTTTACGAGCAGTACTTC. V and J are TRBV7-9 and TRBJ2-7; TRBD1 matches 10 bases. There are 16 residues in the CDR3. V shed 0 bases, J shed 4 bases, and the junction held 6 bases outside the gene matches. Germline assignment: CDR1 SEHNR and CDR2 FQNEAQ (reference sequence).

The chain combines TRBV2 with TRBJ1-4, with D possibly being TRBD1 (5 bases). Germline values: CDR1 SNHLY, CDR2 FYNNEI. CDR3 length: 13 residues. The V and J ends lost 7 bases and 8 bases respectively, with 14 bases between them. As DNA, the CDR3 is TGTGCCAGCAATCGGGGCTTGGGGGAAAAACTGTTTTTT. This gives the protein CASNRGLGEKLFF. The full variable domain, its missing parts supplied by reference TRBV2 and TRBJ1-4, is EPEVTQTPSHQVTQMGQEVILRCVPISNHLYFYWYRQILGQKVEFLVSFYNNEISEKSEIFDDQFSVERPDGSNFTLKIRSTKLEDSAMYFCASNRGLGEKLFFGSGTQLSVL.

The CDR3 region has the DNA TGTGCCAGCAGTAGATATGAAAGATCACCCCTCCACTTT. This encodes CASSRYERSPLHF. This rearrangement joins TRBV27 to TRBJ1-6; no reliable D call. The germline V gene encodes CDR1 MNHEY and CDR2 SMNVEV (reference sequence). This CDR3 has 13 amino acids. The V end lost 5 bases, the J end lost 10 bases, and 12 bases lay between the germline ends.

As for this clonotype: Sequence at one end of the junction differs from germline and may be a read error. The V call is TRBV15, the J call TRBJ1-1; D is unresolved. Germline CDR1 is LNHNV and CDR2 is YYDKDF (reference sequence). There are 8 residues in the CDR3. This CDR3 is CAHSEGGF. CDR3 in DNA: TGTGCCCATAGCGAGGGTGGTTTT.

CDR3 nucleotide sequence: TGCGCCAGCAGCCAAGATGACAGGGCCTACAATGAGCAGTTCTTC. Protein sequence: CASSQDDRAYNEQFF. The chain uses TRBV4-1 and TRBJ2-1; 7 positions match TRBD1. This CDR3 region has 15 residues. The germline CDR1 and CDR2 sequences are MGHRA and YSYEKL. With V trimmed by 0 bases and J by 2 bases, 1 base remained unmatched.

There are many counts of this clonotype. The chain is built from TRBV7-2 and TRBJ2-1, with 7 nucleotides matching TRBD1. V shed 5 bases and J 8 bases; nucleotides not matched to a gene: 12. Germline CDR1 reads SGHTA; CDR2 reads FQGNSA. This CDR3 spans 15 amino acids. CDR3 coding DNA: TGTGCCAGCAGCCTAGTCGGGGCAGGGGGTTATGAGCAGTTCTTC. This translates into CASSLVGAGGYEQFF.

This clonotype was counted many times. This chain links TRBV7-7 with TRBJ2-1; TRBD2 aligns across 12 bases. The CDR3 length is 14 residues. Germline values: CDR1 SSHAT, CDR2 FNYEAQ (reference sequence). With V trimmed by 6 bases and J by 5 bases, 2 bases remained unmatched. The CDR3 loop reads CASSLAGGDNEQFF. The CDR3 DNA sequence: TGTGCCAGCAGTCTAGCGGGGGGGGACAATGAGCAGTTCTTC.

This clonotype showed up just a few times. The chain couples TRBV6-4 to TRBJ2-6; unclear D gene. Trimming took 3 bases from V and 2 from J, leaving 8 bases between them. Germline CDR1 is MRHNA and CDR2 is SNTAGT. The CDR3 is made up of 15 amino acids. The CDR3 region is CASSEKGTGANVLTF. The CDR3 DNA is TGTGCCAGCAGTGAAAAAGGGACTGGGGCCAACGTCCTGACTTTC.

This clonotype was found many times. The chain combines TRBV2 with TRBJ2-5; 7 nucleotides line up with TRBD1. Germline V gene data show CDR1 as SNHLY and CDR2 as FYNNEI. The CDR3 runs to 17 residues. Trimming took 7 bases from V and 3 from J; bases not matched to a gene: 17. The CDR3 loop is CASKGARGVKGKETQYF. The CDR3 DNA follows: TGTGCCAGCAAGGGGGCCCGAGGAGTAAAGGGTAAAGAGACCCAGTACTTC.

In its sample, this clonotype was seen many times. This sequence joins TRBV5-1 and TRBJ2-1; weak D call: TRBD2 (6 bases). The CDR3 contains 14 residues. V shed 4 bases and J shed 10 bases, with 18 bases lying between them. Germline loops: CDR1 SGHRS, CDR2 YFSETQ. The CDR3 spells CASSVDGRRAEQFF. DNA for the CDR3: TGCGCCAGCAGCGTAGATGGGAGGAGGGCCGAGCAGTTCTTC.

The genes are TRBV2 and TRBJ1-5; D ambiguous. The CDR3 extends over 12 amino acids. CDR1 SNHLY and CDR2 FYNNEI come from the germline V gene. The ends were cut back, 8 bases at V and 4 bases at J, with 9 bases in the middle. CDR3: CASCYDNQPQHF. The CDR3 nucleotides are TGTGCCAGCTGTTATGATAATCAGCCCCAGCATTTT.

This clonotype was recorded a few times. The chain links TRBV25-1 to TRBJ2-3; 10 bases fit TRBD2. CDR1 is MGHDK, CDR2 SYGVNS, per germline. This CDR3 region has 15 residues. Trimming took 5 bases from V and 2 from J; bases not matched to a gene: 4. CDR3: CASSPLAGDTDTQYF. Here the CDR3 DNA reads TGTGCCAGCAGTCCGCTAGCGGGGGACACAGATACGCAGTATTTT.

This clonotype has a single count. V is TRBV7-3 and J is TRBJ1-6; 9 nucleotides line up with TRBD1. Germline assignment: CDR1 SGHTA and CDR2 FQGTGA. The CDR3 has 15 residues. V shed 2 bases and J 9 bases; nucleotides not matched to a gene: 5. In DNA, the CDR3 is TGTGCCAGCAGCTTAGGGGACAGGGAGAGTTCACCCCTCCACTTT. Protein sequence: CASSLGDRESSPLHF.

This clonotype showed up many times. The rearrangement links TRBV27 to TRBJ1-2; TRBD1 matches 11 bases. The V segment lost 2 bases and the J segment 4 bases; nucleotides outside the gene matches: 3. Germline V gives CDR1 MNHEY, CDR2 SMNVEV (reference sequence). The CDR3 contains 15 residues. The CDR3 loop is CASSLAGQGVYGYTF. The CDR3 DNA sequence: TGTGCCAGCAGTTTAGCGGGACAGGGGGTCTATGGCTACACCTTC.

The sample holds many counts of this clonotype. V gene TRBV19 combines with J gene TRBJ2-2, with D tentatively TRBD2 (7 bases). Germline V CDR1 and CDR2: LNHDA, SQIVND (reference sequence). V lost 5 bases and J lost 2, with 12 bases in between. The CDR3 contains 15 residues. The CDR3 DNA follows: TGTGCCAGTAGTCCGGGGGGCAGTAACACCGGGGAGCTGTTTTTT. Residues: CASSPGGSNTGELFF. Filled out from reference TRBV19 and TRBJ2-2, the complete variable domain reads DGGITQSPKYLFRKEGQNVTLSCEQNLNHDAMYWYRQDPGQGLRLIYYSQIVNDFQKGDIAEGYSVSREKKESFPLTVTSAQKNPTAFYLCASSPGGSNTGELFFGEGSRLTVL.

V usage is TRBV5-6 and J usage is TRBJ2-1; TRBD2 matches at 15 bases. The CDR3 sequence is 15 residues long. V shed 4 bases, J shed 9 bases, and the junction held 5 bases outside the gene matches. Germline V gene sequence: CDR1 SGHDT, CDR2 YYEEEE. The DNA for the CDR3 is TGTGCCAGCAGCCTGGGACTAGCGGGAGGTAGTGAGCAGTTCTTC. It encodes CASSLGLAGGSEQFF.

The chain combines TRBV6-1 with TRBJ1-2; D may be TRBD1 (5 bases). The CDR3 sequence is 14 residues long. Per germline, CDR1 MNHNS and CDR2 SASEGT. Trimming took 7 bases from V and 6 from J, leaving 18 bases between them. CDR3 sequence reads: CASTQSSGTDGYTF. The CDR3, as DNA: TGTGCCAGCACTCAATCCTCCGGGACGGATGGCTACACCTTC.